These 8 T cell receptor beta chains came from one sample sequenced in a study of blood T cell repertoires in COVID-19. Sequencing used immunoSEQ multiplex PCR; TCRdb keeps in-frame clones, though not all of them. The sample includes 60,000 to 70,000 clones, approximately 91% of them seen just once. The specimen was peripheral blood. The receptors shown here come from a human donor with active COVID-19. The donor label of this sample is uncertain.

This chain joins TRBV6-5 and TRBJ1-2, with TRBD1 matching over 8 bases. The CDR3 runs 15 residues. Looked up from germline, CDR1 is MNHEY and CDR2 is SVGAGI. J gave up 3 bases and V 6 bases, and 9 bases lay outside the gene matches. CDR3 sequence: CASRNDRGPYYGYTF. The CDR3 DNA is TGTGCCAGCAGGAACGACAGGGGCCCTTACTATGGCTACACCTTC.

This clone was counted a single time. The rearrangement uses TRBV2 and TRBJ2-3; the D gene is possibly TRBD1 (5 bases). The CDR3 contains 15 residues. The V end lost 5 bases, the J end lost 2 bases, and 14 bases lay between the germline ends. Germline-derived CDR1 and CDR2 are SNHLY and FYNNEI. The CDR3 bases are TGTGCCAGCAGTACCAGGACATTTAACACAGATACGCAGTATTTT. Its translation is CASSTRTFNTDTQYF.

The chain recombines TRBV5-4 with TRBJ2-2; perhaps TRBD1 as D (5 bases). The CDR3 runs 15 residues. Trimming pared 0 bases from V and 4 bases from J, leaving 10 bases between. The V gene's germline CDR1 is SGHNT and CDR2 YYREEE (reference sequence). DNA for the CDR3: TGTGCCAGCAGCTTGGGGGCAGGGCCCACCGGGGAGCTGTTTTTT. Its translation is CASSLGAGPTGELFF.

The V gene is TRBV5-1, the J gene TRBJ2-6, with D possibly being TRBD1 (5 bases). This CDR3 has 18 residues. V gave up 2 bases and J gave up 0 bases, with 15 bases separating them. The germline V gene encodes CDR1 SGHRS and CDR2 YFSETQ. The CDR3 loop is CASSLQSPGSSGANVLTF. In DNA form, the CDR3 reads TGCGCCAGCAGCTTACAAAGCCCAGGGTCCTCTGGGGCCAACGTCCTGACTTTC.

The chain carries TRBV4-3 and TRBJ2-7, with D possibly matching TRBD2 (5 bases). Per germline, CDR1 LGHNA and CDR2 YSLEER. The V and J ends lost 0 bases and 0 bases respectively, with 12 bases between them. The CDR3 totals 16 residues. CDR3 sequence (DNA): TGCGCCAGCAGCCAAGATATCAGCGGAGTCTCCTACGAGCAGTACTTC. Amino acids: CASSQDISGVSYEQYF.

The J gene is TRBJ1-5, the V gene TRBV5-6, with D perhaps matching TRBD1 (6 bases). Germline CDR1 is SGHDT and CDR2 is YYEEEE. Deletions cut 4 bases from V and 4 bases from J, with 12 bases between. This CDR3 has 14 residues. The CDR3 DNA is TGTGCCAGCAGCATCCTGGACAGAAATCAGCCCCAGCATTTT. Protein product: CASSILDRNQPQHF.

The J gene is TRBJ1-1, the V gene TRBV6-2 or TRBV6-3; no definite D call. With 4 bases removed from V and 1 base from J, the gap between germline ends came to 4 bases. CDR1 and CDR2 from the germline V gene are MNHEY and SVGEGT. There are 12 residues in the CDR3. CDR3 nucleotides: TGTGCCAGCAGTTCAGGGAACACTGAAGCTTTCTTT. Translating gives CASSSGNTEAFF.

In DNA form, the CDR3 reads TGTGCCAGCAGCCCATCAGCGTCCCGGAGGGGCTACACCTTC. Encoded protein: CASSPSASRRGYTF. The chain has TRBV3-1 (or the pseudogene TRBV3-2) and TRBJ1-2; D is uncertain. This CDR3 has 14 residues. From germline, CDR1 is LGHDT and CDR2 YNNKEL (reference sequence). The ends were cut back, 4 bases at V and 8 bases at J, with 17 bases in the middle.